The entry below describes one TCR beta chain. V was clipped by 4 bases and J by 4 bases, with 15 bases between them. The germline V gene encodes CDR1 SGHNT and CDR2 YYREEE (reference sequence). CDR3 length: 16 residues. The protocol was immunoSEQ multiplex PCR, while the TCRdb copy is restricted to in-frame clones and leaves out a portion. The sample has tens of thousands of clones; roughly 78% are singletons. The sample belongs to a study of control samples from healthy donors and cancer patients. This receptor was obtained from a man in his sixties with head and neck cancer. The rearrangement links TRBV5-4 to TRBJ1-6; D perhaps matches TRBD1 (6 bases). Sequences were obtained from PBMCs. The CDR3 sequence is CASSADSGQYNSPLHF. CDR3 nucleotide sequence: TGTGCCAGCAGCGCCGACTCGGGACAATATAATTCACCCCTCCACTTT.